Sequencing of this T cell receptor (beta chain) was carried out in a study of Graves' ophthalmopathy and Graves' hyperthyroidism. Study-wide findings and caveats: Both an approximately 69% sensitivity and a 72.22% specificity characterized the model's predictions of ophthalmopathy progression.

RNA transcripts were the template, and TCR beta CDR3 regions were amplified from them. Scientists carried out first-round RT-PCR using HTBI primers and then a second-round multiplex PCR. MiXCR, applied by TCRdb to the multiplex PCR reads, yields one record per CDR3 protein. The sample holds more than 300,000 distinct CDR3 sequences; about a sixth are singletons and the top ten take around 2.4%. It was from roughly 10 ml of fresh peripheral blood that the PBMCs came. Per germline, CDR1 LGHDT and CDR2 YNNKEL (reference sequence). This CDR3 has 16 residues. V dropped 3 bases and J dropped 1; count of bases not matched to a gene: 3. Details on this clonotype: What it binds is unknown.

The sequenced material came from peripheral blood. The TCR originated in an adult woman with stable Graves' hyperthyroidism. This chain connects TRBV3-1 to TRBJ2-2, with TRBD2 matching 9 bases. CDR3 protein: CASSHLSGRNTGELFF. The CDR3 DNA is TGTGCCAGCAGCCACCTTAGCGGGAGGAACACCGGGGAGCTGTTTTTT.